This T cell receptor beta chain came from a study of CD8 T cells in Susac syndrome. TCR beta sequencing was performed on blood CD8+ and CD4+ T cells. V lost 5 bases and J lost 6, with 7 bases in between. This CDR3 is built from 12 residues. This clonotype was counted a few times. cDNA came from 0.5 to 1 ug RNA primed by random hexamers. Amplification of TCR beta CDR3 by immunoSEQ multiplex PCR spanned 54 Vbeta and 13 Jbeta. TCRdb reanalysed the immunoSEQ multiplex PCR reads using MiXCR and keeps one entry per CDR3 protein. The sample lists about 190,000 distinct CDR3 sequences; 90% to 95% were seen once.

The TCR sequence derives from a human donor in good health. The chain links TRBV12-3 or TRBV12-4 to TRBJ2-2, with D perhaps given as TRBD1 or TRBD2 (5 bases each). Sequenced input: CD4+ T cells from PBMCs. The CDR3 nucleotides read TGTGCCAGCAGTCAGGGACCCGGGGAGCTGTTTTTT. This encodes CASSQGPGELFF.